The 9 T cell receptor beta chains reported below all come from one sample, sequenced in a study of cytomegalovirus exposure and HLA in healthy donors. The PCR employed 60 Vbeta primers together with 13 Jbeta primers. Libraries were prepared by immunoSEQ multiplex PCR; TCRdb keeps only in-frame clonotypes and omits some of them. The sample shows roughly 120,000 clones, roughly two thirds of them seen only once. Sequencing was carried out using PBMCs. These receptors were taken from a man aged 30 to 45 in good health and CMV-seropositive.

The genes are TRBV2 and TRBJ2-7; TRBD1 agrees at 7 bases. Germline CDR1 is SNHLY and CDR2 is FYNNEI. The CDR3 totals 16 residues. Trimming cost V 8 bases and J 2 bases; bases outside gene matches: 15. CDR3 in DNA: TGTGCCAGCTTAAGGACAGGCCTTTCTCGGACCTACGAGCAGTACTTC. Its translation: CASLRTGLSRTYEQYF.

This clone showed up just once. J is TRBJ1-2 and V is TRBV5-6, with D hard to call. Germline V gene lookup returns CDR1 SGHDT and CDR2 YYEEEE. The length of the CDR3 is 15 residues. The V and J ends lost 4 bases and 3 bases respectively, with 16 bases between them. CDR3 protein: CASSGRFRRHYGYTF. The CDR3 nucleotides read TGTGCCAGCAGCGGGAGGTTCCGCCGCCACTATGGCTACACCTTC.

The chain couples TRBV7-2 to TRBJ2-1, with D possibly being TRBD2 (7 bases). Per the germline V gene, CDR1 is SGHTA and CDR2 is FQGNSA. CDR3 size: 16 residues. The V end was cut by 0 bases, the J end by 5 bases, with 14 bases between. As DNA, the CDR3 is TGTGCCAGCAGCTTAGCATTACTCGGGGGGCACAATGAGCAGTTCTTC. Translating gives CASSLALLGGHNEQFF.

This clone turned up a few times. The chain links TRBV28 to TRBJ1-2, with D possibly TRBD1 on 6 matching bases. With 3 bases removed from V and 8 bases from J, the gap between germline ends came to 10 bases. The CDR3 length is 12 residues. Germline values: CDR1 MDHEN, CDR2 SYDVKM. The chain's CDR3 is CASSFNQGGYTF. Written as DNA, the CDR3 is TGTGCCAGCAGTTTTAATCAGGGGGGCTACACCTTC.

V is TRBV4-3 and J is TRBJ2-2, with TRBD1 as a possible D gene (5 bases). With 2 bases removed from V and 5 bases from J, the gap between germline ends came to 9 bases. Germline lookup yields CDR1 LGHNA and CDR2 YSLEER. The CDR3 has 14 residues. CDR3 loop: CASSQLDRTGELFF. The CDR3 DNA sequence: TGCGCCAGCAGCCAATTAGACAGAACCGGGGAGCTGTTTTTT.

The chain recombines TRBV9 with TRBJ1-5; no firm D call. The CDR3 spans 13 residues. V gave up 4 bases and J gave up 9 bases, with 14 bases separating them. Germline V gives CDR1 SGDLS, CDR2 YYNGEE. The CDR3 nucleotides read TGTGCCAGCAGCCCAGATTTCTTTGGGCCCCAGCATTTT. This encodes CASSPDFFGPQHF.

There are a few counts of this clone. The rearrangement uses TRBV4-1 and TRBJ2-4; 9 nucleotides align to TRBD1. The V segment lost 1 base and the J segment 7 bases; nucleotides outside the gene matches: 5. The CDR3 spans 15 residues. Germline loops: CDR1 MGHRA, CDR2 YSYEKL. CDR3 DNA sequence: TGCGCCAGCAGCCAAGTTCGGGACAGGGCGAACATTCAGTACTTC. This codes for CASSQVRDRANIQYF.

The chain couples TRBV10-3 to TRBJ2-7; 12 nucleotides line up with TRBD2. Germline lookup yields CDR1 ENHRY and CDR2 SYGVKD. The CDR3 consists of 14 residues. Unmatched junction bases numbered 5, after V lost 4 bases and J lost 7 bases. This chain's CDR3 is CAISGLAGVWEQYF. The CDR3 DNA is TGTGCCATCAGTGGACTAGCGGGAGTCTGGGAGCAGTACTTC.

This clone was observed a handful of times. This chain links TRBV7-9 with TRBJ2-5; the match to TRBD2 covers 7 bases. V was clipped by 4 bases and J by 5 bases; unmatched bases: 10. The germline CDR1 and CDR2 sequences are SEHNR and FQNEAQ (reference sequence). The CDR3 is 15 residues long. The CDR3 loop is CASSYSPDSGETQYF. CDR3 coding DNA: TGTGCCAGCAGCTACTCGCCGGATAGCGGGGAGACCCAGTACTTC.